One sample yielded the 23 T cell receptor beta chains listed below, sequenced in a study of shared clonotypes between healthy human individuals. CD45RO-negative CD8 cells positively selected for CCR7 made up the naive population, which excluded terminally differentiated effector memory CD45RA+ cells. Method: immunoSEQ multiplex PCR; TCRdb's copy keeps in-frame clones and lacks some. This repertoire shows about 1.9 million clones, around 93% found once; its top ten account for more than 1.5%. Input material: naive CD8+ T cells from PBMCs. These receptor sequences come from a man younger than 35 in good health. Some clones in this sample may be carry-over from other donors' samples.

The chain employs TRBV19 and TRBJ1-5; TRBD1 matches 10 bases. From germline, CDR1 is LNHDA and CDR2 SQIVND (reference sequence). V shed 4 bases, J shed 0 bases, and the junction held 6 bases outside the gene matches. This CDR3 spans 17 amino acids. CDR3 nucleotide sequence: TGTGCCAGTAGTAGGGACAGGGGATTTTATAGCAATCAGCCCCAGCATTTT. Translating it yields CASSRDRGFYSNQPQHF. The whole variable domain, remainder taken from reference TRBV19 and TRBJ1-5, is DGGITQSPKYLFRKEGQNVTLSCEQNLNHDAMYWYRQDPGQGLRLIYYSQIVNDFQKGDIAEGYSVSREKKESFPLTVTSAQKNPTAFYLCASSRDRGFYSNQPQHFGDGTRLSIL.

V usage is TRBV5-4 and J usage is TRBJ2-1; TRBD2 agrees at 7 bases. CDR1 is SGHNT and CDR2 is YYREEE in the germline V gene (reference sequence). The junction had 15 bases not matched to a gene; V was cut back by 4 bases and J by 2 bases. CDR3 length: 18 residues. DNA for the CDR3: TGTGCCAGCAGCCCGTACCCTAGCGGAGTTATCACCTACAATGAGCAGTTCTTC. Its protein product is CASSPYPSGVITYNEQFF.

The gene calls are TRBV7-9 and TRBJ1-4; D possibly corresponds to TRBD1 (6 bases). CDR1 is SEHNR, CDR2 FQNEAQ, per germline (reference sequence). V was shortened by 3 bases and J by 7 bases, with 24 bases between the two germline ends. This CDR3 region has 18 residues. The CDR3 DNA sequence: TGTGCCAGCAGCTTCCCCGGAGGGTTACAGGGCGGAGGTGAAAAACTGTTTTTT. Protein sequence: CASSFPGGLQGGGEKLFF.

This sequence joins TRBV7-2 and TRBJ1-1, with a weak D call TRBD1 (5 bases). Germline values: CDR1 SGHTA, CDR2 FQGNSA. This CDR3 has 15 residues. V shed 2 bases and J shed 0 bases, with 10 bases lying between them. This CDR3 reads CASSLWGNMNTEAFF. The CDR3 nucleotides read TGTGCCAGCAGCTTATGGGGGAATATGAACACTGAAGCTTTCTTT.

The chain uses TRBV5-8 and TRBJ2-1, with TRBD1 identical over 7 bases. Germline V lookup: CDR1 SGHTS, CDR2 YDEGEE. The ends lost 0 bases at V and 6 bases at J; junction bases unmatched: 6. The CDR3 length is 15 residues. CDR3 residues: CASSLVGTVFNEQFF. The CDR3 DNA reads as TGTGCCAGCAGCTTGGTAGGGACAGTCTTCAATGAGCAGTTCTTC. Looking up the rest from reference TRBV5-8 and TRBJ2-1 gives the full variable domain: EAGVTQSPTHLIKTRGQQATLRCSPISGHTSVYWYQQALGLGLQFLLWYDEGEERNRGNFPPRFSGRQFPNYSSELNVNALELEDSALYLCASSLVGTVFNEQFFGPGTRLTVL.

V is TRBV6-5 and J is TRBJ1-5; TRBD1 might be the D (5 bases). V was clipped by 3 bases and J by 6 bases, with 12 bases between them. This CDR3 contains 14 residues. Germline CDR1 reads MNHEY; CDR2 reads SVGAGI. The CDR3 coding sequence is TGTGCCAGCAGTTATGCCGGGACGGGTCAGCCCCAGCATTTT. Translating it yields CASSYAGTGQPQHF.

This clone was counted between two and nine times. The chain combines TRBV5-6 with TRBJ1-1; D not resolved. V dropped 2 bases and J dropped 6 bases, with 11 bases sitting between them. There are 13 residues in the CDR3. Germline V gives CDR1 SGHDT, CDR2 YYEEEE. The DNA of the CDR3 is TGTGCCAGCAGCTTCGGTCGGTTCGCTGAAGCTTTCTTT. It codes for CASSFGRFAEAFF.

This CDR3 is CASSSNRVGTSGSAHEQYF. In nucleotides, the CDR3 is TGCGCCAGCAGCTCGAACAGGGTGGGGACTAGCGGGAGCGCCCACGAGCAGTACTTC. This chain connects TRBV5-1 to TRBJ2-7, with 14 nucleotides matching TRBD2. Unmatched junction bases numbered 16, after V lost 3 bases and J lost 5 bases. Looked up from germline, CDR1 is SGHRS and CDR2 is YFSETQ. CDR3 length: 19 residues.

A note on this clone: The same CDR3 can be traced to other DNA sequences in this sample. This sequence joins TRBV10-3 and TRBJ2-7, with D perhaps TRBD2 (5 bases). The ends were cut back, 4 bases at V and 0 bases at J, with 10 bases in the middle. Looked up from germline, CDR1 is ENHRY and CDR2 is SYGVKD. CDR3 length: 14 residues. The CDR3 DNA follows: TGTGCCATCAGTGGGTCGGGAAGCTCCTACGAGCAGTACTTC. It yields the protein CAISGSGSSYEQYF.

This rearrangement joins TRBV28 to TRBJ2-7, with D perhaps matching TRBD1 (11 bases). CDR1 and CDR2 (germline): MDHEN, SYDVKM. There are 16 residues in the CDR3. V lost 5 bases and J lost 5, with 22 bases in between. This CDR3 is CASSKWDRGTSDEQYF. The CDR3 DNA is TGTGCCAGCAGTAAATGGGACAGGGGGACTAGCGACGAGCAGTACTTC.

The gene calls are TRBV7-9 and TRBJ1-1, with 10 bases lining up with TRBD1. The CDR3 spans 16 residues. The germline CDR1 and CDR2 sequences are SEHNR and FQNEAQ (reference sequence). The V and J ends lost 5 bases and 1 base, in that order; junction bases with no gene match: 7. CDR3 protein: CASSLDRGLGNTEAFF. CDR3 DNA: TGTGCCAGCAGCCTCGACAGGGGGCTCGGGAACACTGAAGCTTTCTTT.

The chain is built from TRBV11-3 and TRBJ2-1; 7 bases line up with TRBD1. J lost 0 bases, V lost 5 bases, and 7 bases had no gene match. Germline V CDR1 and CDR2: SGHNT, YENEEA. This CDR3 has 16 residues. The CDR3 region has the DNA TGTGCCAGCAGCACCCGGACAGGTAGCTCCTACAATGAGCAGTTCTTC. Translated: CASSTRTGSSYNEQFF.

The chain has TRBV12-5 and TRBJ1-1; D ambiguous. V was clipped by 3 bases and J by 2 bases, with 1 base between them. Germline lookup yields CDR1 LGHNT and CDR2 FRNRAP. This CDR3 region has 11 residues. The CDR3 sequence is CASGFNTEAFF. The CDR3 DNA is TGTGCTAGTGGTTTCAACACTGAAGCTTTCTTT.

The chain couples TRBV28 to TRBJ2-5, with 9 bases that match TRBD1. CDR1 is MDHEN and CDR2 is SYDVKM in the germline V gene. CDR3 length: 17 amino acids. The junction had 13 bases not matched to a gene; V was cut back by 6 bases and J by 2 bases. The CDR3 nucleotides read TGTGCCAGCAGCACCGACAGGGGGACAGTGGAACAAGAGACCCAGTACTTC. This translates into CASSTDRGTVEQETQYF.

The chain combines TRBV19 with TRBJ2-7, with D possibly matching TRBD2 (6 bases). CDR1 and CDR2 (germline): LNHDA, SQIVND (reference sequence). The CDR3 runs 15 residues. Between the trimmed V and J ends, which lost 1 base and 7 bases, there was a span of 17 bases. The CDR3 region is CASSIAGVRSSEQYF. DNA of the CDR3: TGTGCCAGTAGTATAGCGGGAGTGCGTTCGAGTGAGCAGTACTTC.

Written as DNA, the CDR3 is TGTGCCAGCAGTGTGACAGGGGGCGAGGAGACCCAGTACTTC. Translated: CASSVTGGEETQYF. The chain recombines TRBV27 with TRBJ2-5, with 10 bases aligning to TRBD1. The CDR3 totals 14 residues. The germline CDR1 and CDR2 sequences are MNHEY and SMNVEV (reference sequence). V lost 5 bases, J lost 5 bases, and 5 bases stayed unmatched.

The rearrangement joins TRBV7-9 to TRBJ2-7; TRBD2 matches at 8 bases. Germline V lookup: CDR1 SEHNR, CDR2 FQNEAQ (reference sequence). This CDR3 spans 14 amino acids. V gave up 3 bases and J gave up 3 bases; unmatched junction bases: 4. Written as DNA, the CDR3 is TGTGCCAGCAGCTTCCCCGGGAGGGACTACGAGCAGTACTTC. Its protein is CASSFPGRDYEQYF.

The rearrangement joins TRBV19 to TRBJ2-7; 9 nucleotides match TRBD1. This CDR3 contains 17 residues. The germline V gene has CDR1 LNHDA and CDR2 SQIVND (reference sequence). V trimming: 0 bases; J trimming: 4 bases; junction bases outside the gene matches: 10. This CDR3 is CASSIDLFRDRVYEQYF. The CDR3 coding sequence is TGTGCCAGTAGTATAGATCTCTTCCGGGACAGGGTATACGAGCAGTACTTC.

The chain combines TRBV5-1 with TRBJ2-2, with D perhaps matching TRBD1 (6 bases). Germline CDR1 and CDR2: SGHRS and YFSETQ. The V end was cut by 0 bases, the J end by 0 bases, with 12 bases between. The CDR3 is 17 amino acids. In DNA, the CDR3 is TGCGCCAGCAGCTTGGTTTTGCAGGGGACGAACACCGGGGAGCTGTTTTTT. It yields the protein CASSLVLQGTNTGELFF.

V usage is TRBV5-4 and J usage is TRBJ1-1, with 8 bases that match TRBD1. Per the germline V gene, CDR1 is SGHNT and CDR2 is YYREEE (reference sequence). J was trimmed by 4 bases and V by 0 bases; bases with no gene match: 2. This CDR3 is built from 14 residues. Here the CDR3 reads CASSLGTGRTEAFF. The CDR3, as DNA: TGTGCCAGCAGCTTGGGGACAGGGCGCACTGAAGCTTTCTTT. Full variable domain (rest looked up from reference TRBV5-4 and TRBJ1-1): ETGVTQSPTHLIKTRGQQVTLRCSSQSGHNTVSWYQQALGQGPQFIFQYYREEENGRGNFPPRFSGLQFPNYSSELNVNALELDDSALYLCASSLGTGRTEAFFGQGTRLTVV.

The chain employs TRBV6-5 and TRBJ2-7, with 9 bases matching TRBD2. This CDR3 region has 15 residues. The germline V gene encodes CDR1 MNHEY and CDR2 SVGAGI. With V trimmed by 6 bases and J by 0 bases, 6 bases remained unmatched. The CDR3 loop is CASSRRLAASYEQYF. In DNA form, the CDR3 reads TGTGCCAGCAGCAGACGACTAGCGGCCTCCTACGAGCAGTACTTC.

In DNA form, the CDR3 reads TGTGCCACCAGCGGAGGACGCGTGACCTACGAGCAGTACTTC. Protein sequence: CATSGGRVTYEQYF. This chain joins TRBV15 and TRBJ2-7; D is perhaps TRBD2 (5 bases). The CDR3 has 14 residues. The V gene's germline CDR1 is LNHNV and CDR2 YYDKDF (reference sequence). V was clipped by 5 bases and J by 2 bases, with 13 bases between them.

V usage is TRBV7-8 and J usage is TRBJ2-3; D remains unclear. Germline V CDR1 and CDR2: SGHVS, FQNEAQ. V was shortened by 6 bases and J by 1 base, with 14 bases between the two germline ends. This CDR3 is built from 15 residues. CDR3 coding DNA: TGTGCCAGCAGTCTACTGTATAGCCGCACAGATACGCAGTATTTT. It is translated as CASSLLYSRTDTQYF.